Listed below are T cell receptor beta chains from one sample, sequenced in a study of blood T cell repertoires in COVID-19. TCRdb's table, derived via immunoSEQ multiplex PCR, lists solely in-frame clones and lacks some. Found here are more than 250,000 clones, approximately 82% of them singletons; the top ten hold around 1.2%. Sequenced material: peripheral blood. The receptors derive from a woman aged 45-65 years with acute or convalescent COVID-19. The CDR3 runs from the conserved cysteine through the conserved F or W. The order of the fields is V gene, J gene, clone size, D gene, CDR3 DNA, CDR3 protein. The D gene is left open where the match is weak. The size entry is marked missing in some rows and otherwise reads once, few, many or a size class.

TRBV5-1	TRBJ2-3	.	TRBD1	TGCGCCAGCAGCTTGGCCGACAGGGCCACAGATACGCAGTATTTT	CASSLADRATDTQYF
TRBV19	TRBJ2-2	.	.	TGTGCCAGTAGTAGAGGACAGAACACCGGGGAGCTGTTTTTT	CASSRGQNTGELFF
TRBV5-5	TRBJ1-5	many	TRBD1	TGTGCCAGCAGCCTTACGGACAGGAAGAATCAGCCCCAGCATTTT	CASSLTDRKNQPQHF
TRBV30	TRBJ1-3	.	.	TGTGCCTGGAGTTTACAGACTGGAAACACCATATATTTT	CAWSLQTGNTIYF
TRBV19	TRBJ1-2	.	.	TGTGCCAGTAGTATGAGACAGGTCTATGGCTACACCTTC	CASSMRQVYGYTF
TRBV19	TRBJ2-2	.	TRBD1	TGTGCCCCTGGACAGGGGGCCACCGGGGAGCTGTTTTTT	CAPGQGATGELFF
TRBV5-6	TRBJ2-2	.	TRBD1	TGTGCCAGCAGCTATAGACAGGGATCCGGGGAGCTGTTTTTT	CASSYRQGSGELFF
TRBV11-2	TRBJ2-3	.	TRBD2	TGTGCCAGCAGCCTAAGGTTAAGCGGGGGGGCCACAGATACGCAGTATTTT	CASSLRLSGGATDTQYF
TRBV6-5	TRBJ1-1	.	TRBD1	TGTGCCAGCCTACAGGGGCCAAACACTGAAGCTTTCTTT	CASLQGPNTEAFF
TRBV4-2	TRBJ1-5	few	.	TGTGCCAGCAGCCAAGACAGGAATAATCAGCCCCAGCATTTT	CASSQDRNNQPQHF
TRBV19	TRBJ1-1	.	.	TGTGCCAGTAGTATTCCGTCCTTCGGGAACACTGAAGCTTTCTTT	CASSIPSFGNTEAFF
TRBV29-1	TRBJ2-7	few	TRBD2	TGCAGCGTTGATATGAGCGGGAATTACGAGCAGTACTTC	CSVDMSGNYEQYF
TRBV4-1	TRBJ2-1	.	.	TGCGCCAGCAGCCAAGAGTCCAGCTCCTACAATGAGCAGTTCTTC	CASSQESSSYNEQFF
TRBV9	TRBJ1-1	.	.	TGTGCCAGCAGCCCTCTAACCTCGGGCACTGAAGCTTTCTTT	CASSPLTSGTEAFF
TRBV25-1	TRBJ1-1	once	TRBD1	TGTGCCAGCAGCGCTGCGGACAGGGGTGACACTGAAGCTTTCTTT	CASSAADRGDTEAFF
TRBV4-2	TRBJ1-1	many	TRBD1	TGTGCCAGCAGCCAAGTTCAGGGGGACACTGAAGCTTTCTTT	CASSQVQGDTEAFF
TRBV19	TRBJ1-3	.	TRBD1	TGTGCCAGTAGCCACAGGGGGCCCGAGGGAAACACCATATATTTT	CASSHRGPEGNTIYF
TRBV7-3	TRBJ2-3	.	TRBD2	TGTGCCAGCAGCTCTGGGACTAGCGTGGCCACAGATACGCAGTATTTT	CASSSGTSVATDTQYF
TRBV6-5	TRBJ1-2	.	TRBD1	TGTGCCAGCAGTTACGACAGGGACTATGGCTACACCTTC	CASSYDRDYGYTF
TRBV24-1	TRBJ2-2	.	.	TGTGCCACCAGTGTAGCGGCCACCGGGGAGCTGTTTTTT	CATSVAATGELFF